This TCR beta chain was identified in a study of control samples from healthy donors and cancer patients. This CDR3 is built from 14 residues. The V gene's germline CDR1 is SGHNT and CDR2 YENEEA. Between the trimmed V and J ends, which lost 5 bases and 0 bases, there was a span of 10 bases. Produced via immunoSEQ multiplex PCR; TCRdb's table is partial and in-frame only. The sample has 90,000 to 150,000 clones, 88% seen once. The material sequenced was blood. The chain employs TRBV11-3 and TRBJ1-2; unclear D gene. The origin of this receptor is a man in his forties or fifties in good health. CDR3 in DNA: TGTGCCAGCAGCCCCAGCTTTACTAACTATGGCTACACCTTC. As protein: CASSPSFTNYGYTF. The full variable domain, completed using reference TRBV11-3 and TRBJ1-2, is EAGVVQSPRYKIIEKKQPVAFWCNPISGHNTLYWYLQNLGQGPELLIRYENEEAVDDSQLPKDRFSAERLKGVDSTLKIQPAELGDSAVYLCASSPSFTNYGYTFGSGTRLTVV.